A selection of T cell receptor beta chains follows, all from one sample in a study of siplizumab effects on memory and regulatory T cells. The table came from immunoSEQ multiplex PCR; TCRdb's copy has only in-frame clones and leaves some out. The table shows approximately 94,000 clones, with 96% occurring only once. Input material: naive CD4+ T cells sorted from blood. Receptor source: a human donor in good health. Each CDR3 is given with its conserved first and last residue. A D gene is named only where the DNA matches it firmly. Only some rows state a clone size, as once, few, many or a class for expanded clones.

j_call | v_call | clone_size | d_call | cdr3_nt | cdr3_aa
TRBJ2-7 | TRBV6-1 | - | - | TGTGCCAGCACCAGTATTTCGGGCAATCCCTACGAGCAGTACTTC | CASTSISGNPYEQYF
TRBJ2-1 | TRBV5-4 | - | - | TGTGCCACCACTTCTCGGGTCTACAATGAGCAGTTCTTC | CATTSRVYNEQFF
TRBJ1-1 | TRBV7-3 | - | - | TGTGCCAGCAGCCCCCCCGGGGTTACTGAAGCTTTCTTT | CASSPPGVTEAFF
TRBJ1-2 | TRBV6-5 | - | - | TGTGCCAGCAGTTACAGGGAATTAGGCTATGGCTACACCTTC | CASSYRELGYGYTF
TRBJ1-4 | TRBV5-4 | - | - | TGTGCCAGCAGCCCGTCTCAGGGATATGAAAAACTGTTTTTT | CASSPSQGYEKLFF
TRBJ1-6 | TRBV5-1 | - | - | TGCGCCAGCAGCTCGGACGCTAATAATTCACCCCTCCACTTT | CASSSDANNSPLHF
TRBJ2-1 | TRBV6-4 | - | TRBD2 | TGTGCCAGCGGGATCAGCGGGGGGGCAGTGAATGAGCAGTTCTTC | CASGISGGAVNEQFF
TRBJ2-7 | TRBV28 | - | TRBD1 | TGTGCCACCTACGCCTCCGGGACAGCCTACGAGCAGTACTTC | CATYASGTAYEQYF
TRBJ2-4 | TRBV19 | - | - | TGTGCCAGTAGCGGACAAGCCAAAAACATTCAGTACTTC | CASSGQAKNIQYF
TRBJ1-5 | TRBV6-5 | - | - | TGTGCCAGCAGTTACTCGGGTTACAATCAGCCCCAGCATTTT | CASSYSGYNQPQHF
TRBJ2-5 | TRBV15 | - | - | TGTGCCACCAGCAGAAATTTGGTGGGGACTGAGACCCAGTACTTC | CATSRNLVGTETQYF
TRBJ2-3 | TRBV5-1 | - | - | TGCGCCAGCCAAGCGGCCCCCTTATCGACAGATACGCAGTATTTT | CASQAAPLSTDTQYF
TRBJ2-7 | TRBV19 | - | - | TGTGCCAGTAGTATACAGGGAGCAAGCGAGCAGTACTTC | CASSIQGASEQYF
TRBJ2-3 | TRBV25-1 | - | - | TGTGCCAGCAGTGAATTAGGGGGAGGAAGCACAGATACGCAGTATTTT | CASSELGGGSTDTQYF
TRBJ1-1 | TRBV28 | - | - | TGTGCCAGCAGGCCTTGGGTCACTGAAGCTTTCTTT | CASRPWVTEAFF
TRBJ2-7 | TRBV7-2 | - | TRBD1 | TGTGCCAGCAGCTCGGGACAGGGTATTGCGTACGAGCAGTACTTC | CASSSGQGIAYEQYF
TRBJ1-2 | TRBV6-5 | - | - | TGTGCCAGCAGTTACTTGGGTCAGGGCTATGGCTACACCTTC | CASSYLGQGYGYTF
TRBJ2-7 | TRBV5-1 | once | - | TGCGCCAGCAGCCCCAGGGACACAAACTACGAGCAGTACTTC | CASSPRDTNYEQYF
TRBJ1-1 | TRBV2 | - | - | TGTGCCAGCAGCTGGACAGTGGAAGCTTTCTTT | CASSWTVEAFF
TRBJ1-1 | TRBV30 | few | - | TGTGCCTGGAGTGTACTGGGGGCCACTGAAGCTTTCTTT | CAWSVLGATEAFF
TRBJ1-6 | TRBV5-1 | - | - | TGCGCCAGCAGCTTACGGGGGCCGGGTGAGAATTCACCCCTCCACTTT | CASSLRGPGENSPLHF
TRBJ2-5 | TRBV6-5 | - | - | TGTGCCAGCAGTCGCGCGACGACAGGCGGCGAGACCCAGTACTTC | CASSRATTGGETQYF
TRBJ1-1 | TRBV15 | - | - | TGTGCCACCAGCAGAGAGGATTCTTTAGAAGCTTTCTTT | CATSREDSLEAFF
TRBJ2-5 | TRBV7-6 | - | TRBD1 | TGTGCCAGCAGCTTTACACAGGGGCCAGAGGAGACCCAGTACTTC | CASSFTQGPEETQYF
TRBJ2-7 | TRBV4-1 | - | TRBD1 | TGCGCCAGCAGCCAAGGACAGGGGGCTTTGTTCTACGAGCAGTACTTC | CASSQGQGALFYEQYF
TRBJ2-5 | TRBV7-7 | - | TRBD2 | TGTGCCAGCAGCTTAAGCGGGAACCAAGAGACCCAGTACTTC | CASSLSGNQETQYF
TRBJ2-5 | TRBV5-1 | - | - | TGCGCCAGCAGCGGTCGGGAGCGGCAAGAGACCCAGTACTTC | CASSGRERQETQYF
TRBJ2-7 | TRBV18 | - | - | TGTGCCAGCTCACCTACCTGGAGCGCGGATACCTACGAGCAGTACTTC | CASSPTWSADTYEQYF
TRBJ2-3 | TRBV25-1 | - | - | TGTGCCAGCAGTCCGGGACCTGGAACGCAGTATTTT | CASSPGPGTQYF
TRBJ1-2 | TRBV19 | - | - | TGTGCCAGTAGTAGCAGGGGAGGCTACACCTTC | CASSSRGGYTF
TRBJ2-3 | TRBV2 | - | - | TGTGCCAGCGCTTTTCAGGGACCCTTGGATACGCAGTATTTT | CASAFQGPLDTQYF
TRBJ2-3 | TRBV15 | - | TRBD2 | TGTGCCACTAACAAACTAGCGGGGGGGACAGATACGCAGTATTTT | CATNKLAGGTDTQYF
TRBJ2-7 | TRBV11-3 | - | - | TGTGCCAGCAGCTTTGACGCATCCTACGAGCAGTACTTC | CASSFDASYEQYF
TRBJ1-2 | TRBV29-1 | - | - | TGCAGCGTTGAAGCAGCCGGGTCAGTCGTCGGAGGCTACACCTTC | CSVEAAGSVVGGYTF
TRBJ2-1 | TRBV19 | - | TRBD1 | TGTGCCAGTGAGGGACAGGGGGTCCCTGGGCAGTTCTTC | CASEGQGVPGQFF
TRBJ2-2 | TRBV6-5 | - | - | TGTGCCAGCAGCCCAGGGTTTAACACCGGGGAGCTGTTTTTT | CASSPGFNTGELFF
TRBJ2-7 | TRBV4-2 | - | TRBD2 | TGTGCCAGCAGCCACAGGACTAGCGGGGCAACCTACGAGCAGTACTTC | CASSHRTSGATYEQYF
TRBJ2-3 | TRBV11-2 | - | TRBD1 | TGTGCCAGCAGCCCAGGGGACAGGGTGGTTCCAGATACGCAGTATTTT | CASSPGDRVVPDTQYF
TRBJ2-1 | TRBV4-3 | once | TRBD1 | TGCGCCAGCAGCCAAACTTCGGGACAGGGGGTTGGCGAGCAGTTCTTC | CASSQTSGQGVGEQFF
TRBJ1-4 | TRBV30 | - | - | TGTGCCTGGAACTCGGGGGGGGATGAAAAACTGTTTTTT | CAWNSGGDEKLFF
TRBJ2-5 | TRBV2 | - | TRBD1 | TGTGCCAGCAGGGACAGGGGAGGCCAAGAGACCCAGTACTTC | CASRDRGGQETQYF
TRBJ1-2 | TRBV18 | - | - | TGTGCCAGCTCATCCCGGGAACAGGGCTTATATGGCTACACCTTC | CASSSREQGLYGYTF
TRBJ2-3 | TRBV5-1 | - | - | TGCGCCAGCAGCTTGGAAGGGGCGAGCACAGATACGCAGTATTTT | CASSLEGASTDTQYF
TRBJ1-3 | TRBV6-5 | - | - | TGTGCCAGTTCCCTCGGGAGGAGCTCTGGAAACACCATATATTTT | CASSLGRSSGNTIYF
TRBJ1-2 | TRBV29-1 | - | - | TGCAGCGCCTTGATGGGGCATGGCTACACCTTC | CSALMGHGYTF
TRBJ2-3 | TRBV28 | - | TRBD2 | TGTGCCAGCAAGAACGGGGGGGGCACAGATACGCAGTATTTT | CASKNGGGTDTQYF
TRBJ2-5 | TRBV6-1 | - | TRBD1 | TGTGCCAGCAGAAGGACAGGCCAAGAGACCCAGTACTTC | CASRRTGQETQYF
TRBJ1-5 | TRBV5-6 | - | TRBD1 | TGTGCCAGCAGCGGAGGACAGGGTGCTCAGCCCCAGCATTTT | CASSGGQGAQPQHF
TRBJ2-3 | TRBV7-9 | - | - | TGTGCCAGCAGCCCCGCGGGGGCCAGCACAGATACGCAGTATTTT | CASSPAGASTDTQYF
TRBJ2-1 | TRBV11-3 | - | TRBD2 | TGTGCCAGCAGCTCGACTAGCGGGGGGGCAGGTGAGCAGTTCTTC | CASSSTSGGAGEQFF
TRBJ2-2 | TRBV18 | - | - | TGTGCCAGCTCACCCCCTTCAACAGGGTTAGCCGGGGAGCTGTTTTTT | CASSPPSTGLAGELFF